This T cell receptor (beta chain) derives from a study of beta chain features in type 1 diabetes. Overall study findings and caveats: There was a moderate but significant shortening of TCRB CDR3s in all four CD4+ subsets of Type 1 diabetes patients.

The V and J ends lost 0 bases and 5 bases, in that order; junction bases with no gene match: 8. Germline CDR1 and CDR2: SEHNR and FQNEAQ (reference sequence). This CDR3 spans 16 amino acids. TCRB transcripts that were expressed got sequenced, as all of the isolated RNA had been reverse transcribed. Produced via immunoSEQ multiplex PCR; TCRdb's table is partial and in-frame only. The sample yields 850,000 to 900,000 clones, roughly 15% seen once. With regard to this clone: No antigen is known for it.

This receptor was obtained from a woman under 30 in good health. The chain combines TRBV7-9 with TRBJ2-3; 7 bases map to TRBD2. Specimen: naive CD4+ T cells from blood. CDR3: CASSLALASGGDTQYF. The CDR3, as DNA: TGTGCCAGCAGCTTAGCGTTGGCTAGCGGAGGAGATACGCAGTATTTT.